The source of this T cell receptor beta chain is a study of blood T cell repertoires in COVID-19 (dated by TCRdb to about 2020). About the study as a whole: Collaborator samples came from the United States, Italy and Spain and covered acute and convalescent phases of COVID-19. The prospective study material was composed of cDNA or gDNA derived from T cells, B-cell-depleted T cells, or PBMCs. Subjects who had been exposed to COVID-19, were actively infected with it, or had recovered from it provided the deeply sampled blood TCRbeta repertoires that made up the dataset. The repertoires were made available in a free public database intended to serve as a resource for research on the immune response to SARS-CoV-2. Samples were obtained from the ongoing ImmuneRACE study (first 160 participants) and from roughly 1,300 subjects provided by 6 global collaborators. Nearly every sample came with metadata listing a de-identified subject ID, COVID-19 status, age in years and sex. Where available, HLA class I and class II types were taken from metadata supplied by the sample provider and were not determined by assay-based typing.

One collaborating source in Seattle enrolled patients during active infection and followed them longitudinally through the course of disease. Whole blood was collected in K2EDTA tubes by collaborating institutions according to the institutions' own protocols. Collaborator samples were shipped for TCRbeta analysis as frozen whole blood, isolated PBMCs, or DNA extracted from either sample type. TCRbeta CDR3 regions were amplified from genomic DNA using the immunoSEQ Assay, a bias-controlled multiplex PCR. The original methods were these. Within the assay, amplification of reference gene primers was used to estimate how many nucleated cells each sample contained. To quantify the absolute abundance of each unique TCRbeta CDR3 rearrangement, sequence reads were collapsed and filtered. For each sample, productive Simpson clonality was calculated by taking the square root of Simpson's diversity index across productive rearrangements. TCRdb holds this immuneACCESS table with in-frame rearrangements only. Some clones are missing; in checked studies, unresolved V genes explain under half, and the rest has no known cause. V and J calls and clone size follow that table, whereas D and trimming were derived from the DNA. This sample is represented by roughly 300,000 clones; under 90% of them were singletons. Less than 2% of the sample comes from the top ten.

For this clone: Its antigen is still unknown. Per-base qualities were not stored, and no clone one base away is much larger.

The paper as a whole reports these results and caveats: Clinical and demographic metadata were provided uncurated, with the amount varying by source and participant.

Inclusive of the bounding cysteine and phenylalanine, the CDR3 is 18 residues long. CDR3 DNA only is kept here, 54 bases in frame from base 1. CDR1 and CDR2 are drawn from the germline V gene (reference sequence): LNHDA, SQIVND. Germline trimming: 5 bases from V, 3 bases from J; junction bases outside gene matches: 14. The source is a woman in her 30s with COVID-19, enrolled during active disease. The sample comprised peripheral blood. The receptor chain draws on TRBV19 and TRBJ2-3, and 10 junctional nucleotides match TRBD1. The CDR3 corresponds to CASSAPETGGGWTDTQYF. In nucleotide form, the sequence is TGTGCCAGTAGTGCGCCCGAGACAGGGGGCGGGTGGACAGATACGCAGTATTTT.